The next 2 T cell receptor beta chains were all read from a single sample in a study of vaccination and CD4 T cells after COVID-19. The antigens of these receptors remain unknown. This sample's treatment: roughly ten-day PBMC culture with coronavirus spike peptide pools or control peptides (ViraFEST assay). Sequenced with the Oncomine TCR Beta short-read assay was DNA taken from cultured CD4+ T cells. In TCRdb, the PCR reads were re-called with MiXCR into one record per CDR3 protein. The sample shows 11,000 to 15,000 distinct CDR3 sequences, approximately 30% of them seen only once. The sequencing sample was made of cultured CD4+ T cells from blood. These receptors all stem from a human donor with COVID-19.

This clonotype turned up a few times. This chain links TRBV12-2 with TRBJ1-5; TRBD1 is the table's D call and was not checked against the DNA. TRBV12-2 is reported as a pseudogene. CDR3 size: 17 residues. The CDR3 loop is CASRPHPVGDSNQPQHF. The CDR3 region has the DNA TGTGCAAGTCGCCCGCATCCCGTCGGGGATAGCAATCAGCCCCAGCATTTT.

The chain links TRBV7-9 to TRBJ1-2, with D uncertain. V dropped 4 bases and J dropped 4 bases, with 13 bases sitting between them. The V gene's germline CDR1 is SEHNR and CDR2 FQNEAQ (reference sequence). This CDR3 has 14 amino acids. The CDR3 spells CASSSRQELYGYTF. The CDR3 DNA sequence: TGTGCCAGCAGCTCCCGCCAAGAACTCTATGGCTACACCTTC. The complete variable domain, with remaining parts taken from reference TRBV7-9 and TRBJ1-2, reads DTGVSQNPRHKITKRGQNVTFRCDPISEHNRLYWYRQTLGQGPEFLTYFQNEAQLEKSRLLSDRFSAERPKGSFSTLEIQRTEQGDSAMYLCASSSRQELYGYTFGSGTRLTVV.